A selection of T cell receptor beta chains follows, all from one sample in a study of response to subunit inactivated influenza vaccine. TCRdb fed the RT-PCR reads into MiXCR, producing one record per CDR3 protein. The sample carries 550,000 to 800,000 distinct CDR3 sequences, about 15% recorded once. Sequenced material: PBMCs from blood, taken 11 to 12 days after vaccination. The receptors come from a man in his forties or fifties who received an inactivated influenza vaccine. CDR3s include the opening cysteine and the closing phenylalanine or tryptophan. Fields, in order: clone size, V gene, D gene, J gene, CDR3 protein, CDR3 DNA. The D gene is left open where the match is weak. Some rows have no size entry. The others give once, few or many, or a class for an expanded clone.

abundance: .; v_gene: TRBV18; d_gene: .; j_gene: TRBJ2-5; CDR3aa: CASSPRTRVMETQYF; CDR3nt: TGTGCCAGCTCACCGCGAACTAGGGTAATGGAGACCCAGTACTTC
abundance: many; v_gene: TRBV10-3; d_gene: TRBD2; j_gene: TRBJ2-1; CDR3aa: CAIEAGGRNNEQFF; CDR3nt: TGTGCCATCGAAGCGGGGGGGAGAAACAATGAGCAGTTCTTC
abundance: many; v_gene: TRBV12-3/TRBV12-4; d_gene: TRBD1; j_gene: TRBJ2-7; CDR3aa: CASSGQGPYEQYF; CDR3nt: TGTGCCAGCAGCGGACAGGGCCCCTACGAGCAGTACTTC
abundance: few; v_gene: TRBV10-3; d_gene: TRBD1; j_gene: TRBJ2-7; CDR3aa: CAISDDRVYEQYF; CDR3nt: TGTGCCATCAGTGATGACAGGGTCTACGAGCAGTACTTC
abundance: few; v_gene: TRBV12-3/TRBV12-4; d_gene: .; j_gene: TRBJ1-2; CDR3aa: CASSLAALNYGYTF; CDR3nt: TGTGCCAGCAGTTTAGCGGCACTTAACTATGGCTACACCTTC
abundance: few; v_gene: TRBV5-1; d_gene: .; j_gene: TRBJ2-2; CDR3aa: CASSRTAVAGELFF; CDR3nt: TGCGCCAGCAGTAGGACAGCAGTCGCCGGGGAGCTGTTTTTT
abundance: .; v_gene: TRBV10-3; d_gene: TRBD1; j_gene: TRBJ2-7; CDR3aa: CATGEDRGPYEQYF; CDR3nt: TGTGCCACGGGAGAGGACAGGGGGCCCTACGAGCAGTACTTC
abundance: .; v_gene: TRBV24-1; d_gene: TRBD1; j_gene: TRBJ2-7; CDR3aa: CAAGQGYEQYF; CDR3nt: TGTGCCGCCGGACAGGGTTACGAGCAGTACTTC
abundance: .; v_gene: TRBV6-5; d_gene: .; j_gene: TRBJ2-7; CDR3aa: CASSYQGTSYEQYF; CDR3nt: TGTGCCAGCAGTTACCAAGGGACCTCCTACGAGCAGTACTTC
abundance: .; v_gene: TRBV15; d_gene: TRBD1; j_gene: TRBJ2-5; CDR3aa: CATSRVNRQGETQYF; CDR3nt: TGTGCCACCAGCAGAGTGAACAGACAGGGCGAGACCCAGTACTTC
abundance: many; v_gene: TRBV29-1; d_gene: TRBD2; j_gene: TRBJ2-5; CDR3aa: CSARRGEQETQYF; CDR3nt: TGCAGCGCCCGACGGGGGGAACAAGAGACCCAGTACTTC
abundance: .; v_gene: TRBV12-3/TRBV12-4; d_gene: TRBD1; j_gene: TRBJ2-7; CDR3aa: CASSVTGTGGYEQYF; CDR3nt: TGTGCCAGCAGTGTGACCGGGACAGGGGGCTACGAGCAGTACTTC
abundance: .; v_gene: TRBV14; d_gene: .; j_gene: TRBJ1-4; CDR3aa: CASSQERFGKLFF; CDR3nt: TGTGCCAGCAGCCAAGAGCGCTTTGGAAAACTGTTTTTT
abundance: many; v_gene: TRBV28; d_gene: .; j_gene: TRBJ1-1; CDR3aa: CASSLSGGTSTEAFF; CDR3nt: TGTGCCAGCAGTTTATCTGGGGGTACGAGCACTGAAGCTTTCTTT
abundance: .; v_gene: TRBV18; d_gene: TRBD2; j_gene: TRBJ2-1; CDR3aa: CASSPTSGRYHNEQFF; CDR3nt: TGTGCCAGCTCACCAACTAGCGGGAGGTACCACAATGAGCAGTTCTTC
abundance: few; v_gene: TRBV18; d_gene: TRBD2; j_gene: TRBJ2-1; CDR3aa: CASSPTPPGLAGDHSYNEQFF; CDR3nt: TGTGCCAGCTCACCTACTCCCCCGGGACTAGCGGGGGACCACTCCTACAATGAGCAGTTCTTC
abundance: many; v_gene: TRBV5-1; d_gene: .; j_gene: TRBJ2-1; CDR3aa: CASSLARNNEQFF; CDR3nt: TGCGCCAGCAGCTTGGCTAGAAACAATGAGCAGTTCTTC
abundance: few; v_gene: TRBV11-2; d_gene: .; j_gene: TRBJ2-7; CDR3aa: CASSLARYSYEQYF; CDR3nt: TGTGCCAGCAGCTTAGCCAGGTACTCCTACGAGCAGTACTTC